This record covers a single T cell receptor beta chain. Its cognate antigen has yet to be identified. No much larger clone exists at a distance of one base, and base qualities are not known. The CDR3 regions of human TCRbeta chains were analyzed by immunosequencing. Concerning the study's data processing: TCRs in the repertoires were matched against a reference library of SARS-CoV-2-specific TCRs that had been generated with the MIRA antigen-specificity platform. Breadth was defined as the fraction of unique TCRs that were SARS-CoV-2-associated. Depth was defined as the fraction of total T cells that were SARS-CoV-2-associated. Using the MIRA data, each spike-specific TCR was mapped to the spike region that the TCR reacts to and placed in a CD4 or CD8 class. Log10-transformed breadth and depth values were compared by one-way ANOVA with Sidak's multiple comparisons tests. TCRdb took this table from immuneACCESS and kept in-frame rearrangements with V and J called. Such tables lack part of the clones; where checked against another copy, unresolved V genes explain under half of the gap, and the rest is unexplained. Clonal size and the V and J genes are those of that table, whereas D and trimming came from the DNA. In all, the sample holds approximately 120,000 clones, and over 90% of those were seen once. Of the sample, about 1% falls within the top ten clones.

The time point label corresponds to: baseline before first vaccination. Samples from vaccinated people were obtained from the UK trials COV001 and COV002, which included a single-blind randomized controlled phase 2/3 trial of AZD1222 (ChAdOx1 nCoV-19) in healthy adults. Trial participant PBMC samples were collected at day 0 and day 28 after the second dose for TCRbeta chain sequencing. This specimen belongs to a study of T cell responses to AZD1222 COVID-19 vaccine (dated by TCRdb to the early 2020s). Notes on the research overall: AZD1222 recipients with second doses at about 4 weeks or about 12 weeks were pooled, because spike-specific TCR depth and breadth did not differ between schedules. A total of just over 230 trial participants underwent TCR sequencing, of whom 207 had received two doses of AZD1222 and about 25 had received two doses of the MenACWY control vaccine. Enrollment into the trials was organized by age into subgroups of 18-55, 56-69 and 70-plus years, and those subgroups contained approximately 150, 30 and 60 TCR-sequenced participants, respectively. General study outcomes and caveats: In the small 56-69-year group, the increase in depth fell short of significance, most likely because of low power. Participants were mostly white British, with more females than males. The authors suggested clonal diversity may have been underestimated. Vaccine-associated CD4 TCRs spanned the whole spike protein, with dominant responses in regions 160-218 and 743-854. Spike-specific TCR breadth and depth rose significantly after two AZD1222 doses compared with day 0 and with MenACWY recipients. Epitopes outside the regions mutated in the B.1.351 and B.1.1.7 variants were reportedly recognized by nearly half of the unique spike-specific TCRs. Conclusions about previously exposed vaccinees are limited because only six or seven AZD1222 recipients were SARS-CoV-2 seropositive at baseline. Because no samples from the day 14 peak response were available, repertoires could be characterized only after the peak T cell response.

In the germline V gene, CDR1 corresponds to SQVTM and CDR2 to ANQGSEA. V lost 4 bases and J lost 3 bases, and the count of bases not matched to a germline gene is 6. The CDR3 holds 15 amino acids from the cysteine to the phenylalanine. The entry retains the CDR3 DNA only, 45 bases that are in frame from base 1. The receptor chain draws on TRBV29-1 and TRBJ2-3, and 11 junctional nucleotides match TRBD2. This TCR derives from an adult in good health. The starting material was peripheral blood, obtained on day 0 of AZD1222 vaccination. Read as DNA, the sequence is TGCAGCGTTGGACGTAGCGGGGGGGCAACAGATACGCAGTATTTT. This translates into CSVGRSGGATDTQYF.